The 7 T cell receptor beta chains listed next were all sequenced from one sample in a study of monozygotic twins with inflammatory bowel disease. Each CDR3 protein gets one entry in TCRdb, which reprocessed the 5' RACE reads and gives no DNA. The table lists roughly 100,000 distinct CDR3 sequences, with less than 2% in the top ten. The sample consisted of blood. The receptors stem from a human donor with ulcerative colitis or Crohn's disease, or a healthy co-twin of an affected twin (not recorded which).

The chain employs TRBV3-1 and TRBJ2-2; there is no DNA to check the TCRdb D call of TRBD2. The germline V gene encodes CDR1 LGHDT and CDR2 YNNKEL (reference sequence). This CDR3 contains 17 residues. Here the CDR3 reads CASLNRGGPTNTGELFF.

The V call is TRBV5-1, the J call TRBJ2-7. CDR1 and CDR2 (germline): SGHRS, YFSETQ. CDR3 length: 13 residues. The CDR3 sequence: CASNLGNSDEQYF.

The CDR3 reads CASSLKGFQGSDSPLHF. The V and J genes are TRBV6-1 and TRBJ1-6; TCRdb's assignment of TRBD1 cannot be checked, as there is no DNA. The CDR3 length is 17 residues. Germline values: CDR1 MNHNS, CDR2 SASEGT.

This rearrangement joins TRBV7-9 to TRBJ2-5; TCRdb's assignment of TRBD2 cannot be checked, as there is no DNA. Germline CDR1 reads SEHNR; CDR2 reads FQNEAQ (reference sequence). CDR3 length: 16 amino acids. This chain's CDR3 is CASSFKAGGPGETQYF.

The V gene is TRBV7-9, the J gene TRBJ2-1. CDR1 and CDR2 from the germline V gene are SEHNR and FQNEAQ (reference sequence). This CDR3 comprises 12 residues. The CDR3 sequence is CATEPKVNEQFF.

The V and J genes are TRBV27 and TRBJ1-6; TCRdb's D gene call, TRBD1, goes unchecked for lack of DNA. CDR1 and CDR2 from the germline V gene are MNHEY and SMNVEV (reference sequence). This CDR3 region has 14 residues. CDR3 protein: CASSYQGAVSPLHF.

This chain connects TRBV9 to TRBJ2-7. Germline-derived CDR1 and CDR2 are SGDLS and YYNGEE. This CDR3 is 14 amino acids long. CDR3 sequence reads: CASSVSGFPYEQYF.